Listed below are T cell receptor beta chains from one sample, sequenced in a study of blood T cell repertoires in COVID-19. Profiled with immunoSEQ multiplex PCR; TCRdb holds only in-frame clones, not every one. The table lists 200,000 to 300,000 clones, around four fifths of them singletons. The sequencing sample was made of peripheral blood. The source of these receptors is a man in his sixties with acute or convalescent COVID-19. Both conserved end residues are part of each CDR3. D genes are given only for firm matches. Some rows mark clone size as missing; the rest say once, few, many or name a class of expanded clone.

TRBV7-6	TRBD1	TRBJ2-7	14	.	TGTGCCAGCAGCTTAGGGGTACCGACAGGGGTAATCGACTTC	CASSLGVPTGVIDF
TRBV15	.	TRBJ2-1	17	.	TGTGCCACCAGCGGGGAGGGTGCGGGGGCCGCCTACAATGAGCAGTTCTTC	CATSGEGAGAAYNEQFF
TRBV18	.	TRBJ2-7	14	.	TGTGCCAGCTCACCATCTGGCACTAACTACGAGCAGTACTTC	CASSPSGTNYEQYF
TRBV2	TRBD1	TRBJ1-2	14	.	TGTGCCAGCTCTCAATCGACAGGGGGCTATGGCTACACCTTC	CASSQSTGGYGYTF
TRBV9	.	TRBJ2-3	13	.	TGTGCCAGCAGCGTCGGACAGACAGATACGCAGTATTTT	CASSVGQTDTQYF
TRBV9	TRBD2	TRBJ2-1	16	.	TGTGCCAGCAGCGTAGGTGGGGTAGCGGGAGGCCAGGCCCAGTTCTTC	CASSVGGVAGGQAQFF
TRBV4-2	.	TRBJ1-4	16	.	TGTGCCAGCAGCCACCCCCTTAGGGGACAAAATGAAAAACTGTTTTTT	CASSHPLRGQNEKLFF
TRBV5-1	.	TRBJ2-5	14	few	TGCGCCAGCAGCTTGGGGACGGCCCAGGGGACCCAGTACTTC	CASSLGTAQGTQYF
TRBV6-5	.	TRBJ2-7	14	.	TGTGCCAGCAGACCCGCCGAGAGGTCCTACGAGCAGTACTTC	CASRPAERSYEQYF
TRBV7-2	TRBD2	TRBJ2-3	16	.	TGTGCCAGCAGCTTAGCGTGGGCGGGAGGGGCAGATACGCAGTATTTT	CASSLAWAGGADTQYF
TRBV5-1	TRBD1	TRBJ1-2	14	.	TGCGCCAGCAGCCCGGACAGGCCAGGCTATGGCTACACCTTC	CASSPDRPGYGYTF
TRBV27	TRBD2	TRBJ2-5	13	.	TGTGCCAGCAGTCGACCGGGAGGGGAGACCCAGTACTTC	CASSRPGGETQYF
TRBV5-1	TRBD1	TRBJ1-2	15	few	TGCGCCAGCAGCCCAACCGGGACAGGGGGCGAGGGCTACACCTTC	CASSPTGTGGEGYTF
TRBV4-2	.	TRBJ2-3	15	.	TGTGCCAGCAGCCGGGCGAGTGCTAGCACAGATACGCAGTATTTT	CASSRASASTDTQYF
TRBV5-1	TRBD1	TRBJ2-3	16	once	TGCGCCAGCAGCCTATACAGGGGGTCCAACACAGATACGCAGTATTTT	CASSLYRGSNTDTQYF
TRBV9	.	TRBJ2-5	15	.	TGTGCCAGCAGCGTAGAGGCGGGGGCAGAAGAGACCCAGTACTTC	CASSVEAGAEETQYF
TRBV6-6	TRBD1	TRBJ1-2	13	.	TGTGCCAGCAGTCAGGGCAGGGGGCTAGGCTACACCTTC	CASSQGRGLGYTF
TRBV3-1/TRBV3-2	TRBD1	TRBJ2-5	15	once	TGTGCCAGCAGCCAAGTATGGACAGGGGGGAAGACCCAGTACTTC	CASSQVWTGGKTQYF
TRBV11-3	TRBD1	TRBJ2-7	19	once	TGTGCCAGCAGCTTAGAGGGGGGGGTACCGGGACAGGGCACCTACGAGCAGTACTTC	CASSLEGGVPGQGTYEQYF
TRBV7-2	.	TRBJ2-1	14	.	TGTGCCAGCAGCTTATTTCGGGAGAGGAATGAGCAGTTCTTC	CASSLFRERNEQFF
TRBV19	.	TRBJ2-1	11	.	TGTGCCAGTAGTATAGGACACCGATTGTTCTTC	CASSIGHRLFF
TRBV5-4	.	TRBJ1-6	13	.	TGTGCCAGCAGCTTGCACAGTAATTCACCCCTCCACTTT	CASSLHSNSPLHF
TRBV4-2	.	TRBJ1-5	15	.	TGTGCCAGCAGACACTCCCCCGGAGGGAATCAGCCCCAGCATTTT	CASRHSPGGNQPQHF
TRBV11-2	TRBD2	TRBJ2-7	15	few	TGTGCCAGCAGCTTGGGCCTAGCGGGAGTCCACGAGCAGTACTTC	CASSLGLAGVHEQYF
TRBV4-1	TRBD2	TRBJ2-1	17	.	TGCGCCAGCAGCCTTACACGACTAGCGGGAGCTCTAAATGAGCAGTTCTTC	CASSLTRLAGALNEQFF
TRBV7-3	TRBD1	TRBJ1-1	14	.	TGTGCCAGCAGCCTTCAGGGGGCGAACACTGAAGCTTTCTTT	CASSLQGANTEAFF
TRBV19	TRBD2	TRBJ2-6	15	.	TGTGCCAGTAGTATGCGGGGGGCTGGGGCCAACGTCCTGACTTTC	CASSMRGAGANVLTF
TRBV29-1	TRBD1	TRBJ1-2	15	.	TGCAGCGCCGCACCTGCCACAGGGGGTCACTATGGCTACACCTTC	CSAAPATGGHYGYTF
TRBV25-1	TRBD2	TRBJ2-2	16	.	TGTGCCAGCAGCTCAAGCACGGGGGGGCTCACCGGGGAGCTGTTTTTT	CASSSSTGGLTGELFF
TRBV5-4	.	TRBJ2-5	14	.	TGTGCCAGCAGCTTGGGAGGCACCCAAGAGACCCAGTACTTC	CASSLGGTQETQYF
TRBV1	.	TRBJ2-1	16	once	TGCACCAGCAGCCGAACTAGCGACCCTACCTACAATGAGCAGTTCTTC	CTSSRTSDPTYNEQFF
TRBV4-1	TRBD1	TRBJ2-1	14	few	TGCGCCAGCAGCCGGGACAGGTCCTACAATGAGCAGTTCTTC	CASSRDRSYNEQFF
TRBV10-3	TRBD1	TRBJ2-3	16	few	TGTGCCATCAGCCCTAACCGGGACAGTAGCACAGATACGCAGTATTTT	CAISPNRDSSTDTQYF
TRBV11-2	.	TRBJ1-2	15	.	TGTGCCAGCAGCTCCACAGGATTTGTGAACTATGGCTACACCTTC	CASSSTGFVNYGYTF
TRBV7-9	.	TRBJ1-6	17	.	TGTGCCAGCAGCTTTACAGGGTCAGGCGGGGGGAATTCACCCCTCCACTTT	CASSFTGSGGGNSPLHF
TRBV5-1	.	TRBJ2-1	15	.	TGCGCCAGCAGCTTTTCTGCGCCTAGTGCCCATGAGCAGTTCTTC	CASSFSAPSAHEQFF
TRBV9	.	TRBJ2-3	15	.	TGTGCCAGCAGCACTCGACTAGGGTACACAGATACGCAGTATTTT	CASSTRLGYTDTQYF
TRBV18	.	TRBJ1-3	17	.	TGTGCCAGCTCACCGTCTACAGGGTTCTTCTCTGGAAACACCATATATTTT	CASSPSTGFFSGNTIYF
TRBV5-6	.	TRBJ1-3	15	few	TGTGCCAGCAGCCCCGACAGACTCTCTGGAAACACCATATATTTT	CASSPDRLSGNTIYF
TRBV7-2	.	TRBJ2-5	14	.	TGTGCCAGCAGCTTTCTAAATTACCAAGAGACCCAGTACTTC	CASSFLNYQETQYF
TRBV27	TRBD2	TRBJ2-1	18	.	TGTGCCAGCAGTACCGGGACTAGCGGGAGAACTCCCCGGGGTGAGCAGTTCTTC	CASSTGTSGRTPRGEQFF
TRBV11-3	.	TRBJ2-7	13	.	TGTGCCAGCAGTCTGTGGGAGAGCGGGGAGCAGTACTTC	CASSLWESGEQYF
TRBV5-1	TRBD1	TRBJ2-3	15	.	TGCGCCAGCAGCTCGACGGGGACAGGGGAAAGTACGCAGTATTTT	CASSSTGTGESTQYF
TRBV4-1	.	TRBJ1-1	13	many	TGCGCCAGCAGCCCCAAAATGAACACTGAAGCTTTCTTT	CASSPKMNTEAFF
TRBV7-2	.	TRBJ2-1	14	.	TGTGCCAGCAGCTTAGCCAGTACCTACAATGAGCAGTTCTTC	CASSLASTYNEQFF
TRBV3-1/TRBV3-2	TRBD1	TRBJ1-6	15	.	TGTGCCAGCAGCCGGACGACAGGGTTTGATTCACCCCTCCACTTT	CASSRTTGFDSPLHF
TRBV10-3	TRBD1	TRBJ2-2	14	.	TGTGCCATTAACGGACAGGGGAACACCGGGGAGCTGTTTTTT	CAINGQGNTGELFF
TRBV27	.	TRBJ2-1	14	.	TGTGCCAGCAGTTCAGGGCTAGAAAACAATGAGCAGTTCTTC	CASSSGLENNEQFF
TRBV25-1	.	TRBJ1-5	16	.	TGTGCCAGCAGTGAATGGGGGGTCGGAAGCAATCAGCCCCAGCATTTT	CASSEWGVGSNQPQHF
TRBV6-2/TRBV6-3	TRBD1	TRBJ1-2	15	.	TGTGCCAGCAGTTTCCCGGGACAGGGGGCCGGTGGCTACACCTTC	CASSFPGQGAGGYTF
TRBV27	TRBD2	TRBJ2-7	17	.	TGTGCCAGCAGACATGGGACTAGCGGAGCCAGCTCCTACGAGCAGTACTTC	CASRHGTSGASSYEQYF
TRBV7-9	TRBD2	TRBJ2-1	17	.	TGTGCCAGCAGCCTACCCCGAACTAGCGGGAGGGGGAATGAGCAGTTCTTC	CASSLPRTSGRGNEQFF
TRBV28	.	TRBJ1-5	16	.	TGTGCCAGCACCTTTGGGGCCGGTAGTCCGGATCAGCCCCAGCATTTT	CASTFGAGSPDQPQHF